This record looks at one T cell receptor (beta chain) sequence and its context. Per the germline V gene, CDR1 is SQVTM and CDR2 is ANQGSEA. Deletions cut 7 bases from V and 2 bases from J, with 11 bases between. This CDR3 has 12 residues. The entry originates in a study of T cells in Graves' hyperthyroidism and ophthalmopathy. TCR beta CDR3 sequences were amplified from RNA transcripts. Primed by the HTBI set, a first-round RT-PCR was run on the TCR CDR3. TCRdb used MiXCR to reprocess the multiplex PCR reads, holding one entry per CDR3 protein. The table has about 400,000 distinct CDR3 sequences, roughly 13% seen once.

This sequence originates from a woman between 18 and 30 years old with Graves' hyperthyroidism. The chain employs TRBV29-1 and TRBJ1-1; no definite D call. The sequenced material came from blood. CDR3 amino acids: CSAGGINTEAFF. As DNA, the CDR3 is TGCAGCGCTGGAGGAATTAACACTGAAGCTTTCTTT.